One and the same sample provided the 21 T cell receptor beta chains below, sequenced in a study of blood T cells in healthy people across ages. With a J-beta primer mix and a sample-barcoded 5' primer, a second PCR ran roughly 6 to 11 cycles. One entry per CDR3 protein results from TCRdb running MiXCR on the 5' RACE reads. The table lists about 1.4 million distinct CDR3 sequences, around 59% of them singletons. The sequenced sample consisted of blood. These TCRs come from a man aged 18-30 years in good health.

The sample holds many counts of this clonotype. The chain carries TRBV29-1 and TRBJ2-7; D uncertain. The CDR3 runs to 11 residues. V lost 4 bases and J 4 bases, leaving 8 bases between the germline ends. In germline, CDR1 is SQVTM, CDR2 ANQGSEA. The CDR3: CSVGGAYEQYF. Here the CDR3 DNA reads TGCAGCGTTGGGGGTGCGTACGAGCAGTACTTC.

The chain recombines TRBV5-1 with TRBJ2-7, with TRBD1 identical over 7 bases. This CDR3 is 13 amino acids long. The trim removed 7 bases at V and 1 base at J, leaving 5 bases unmatched. CDR1 and CDR2 from the germline V gene are SGHRS and YFSETQ. Here the CDR3 reads CASGPGQSYEQYF. In DNA form, the CDR3 reads TGCGCCAGCGGCCCGGGACAGTCCTACGAGCAGTACTTC.

J is TRBJ1-1 and V is TRBV29-1, with TRBD1 matching 9 bases. There are 11 residues in the CDR3. Trimming removed 7 bases from V and 11 bases from J; junction bases left unmatched: 8. CDR1 and CDR2 (germline): SQVTM, ANQGSEA. The CDR3: CSAGTGRSAFF. In nucleotides, the CDR3 is TGCAGCGCCGGGACAGGGAGGTCGGCTTTCTTT.

The chain recombines TRBV5-1 with TRBJ2-3; unclear D gene. The CDR3 is made up of 15 amino acids. V dropped 4 bases and J dropped 1 base, with 13 bases sitting between them. Germline V gene sequence: CDR1 SGHRS, CDR2 YFSETQ. CDR3 in DNA: TGCGCCAGCAGCCGATCAGATTACCGCACAGATACGCAGTATTTT. This translates into CASSRSDYRTDTQYF.

This clonotype was observed a handful of times. This chain connects TRBV27 to TRBJ1-5; no reliable D call. The V gene lost 0 bases and the J gene lost 0 bases, with 6 bases spanning the gap. Germline V gene data show CDR1 as MNHEY and CDR2 as SMNVEV (reference sequence). The CDR3 contains 15 residues. The CDR3 here is CASSLSGPSNQPQHF. The DNA of the CDR3 is TGTGCCAGCAGTTTATCCGGGCCTAGCAATCAGCCCCAGCATTTT.

This chain joins TRBV14 and TRBJ2-7; 7 nucleotides align to TRBD1. There are 17 residues in the CDR3. Germline V lookup: CDR1 SGHDN, CDR2 FVKESK. The junction had 12 bases not matched to a gene; V was cut back by 0 bases and J by 4 bases. The CDR3 loop is CASSQDRGQVLSYEQYF. The CDR3 DNA follows: TGTGCCAGCAGCCAAGATAGGGGGCAGGTTCTCTCATACGAGCAGTACTTC. Together with reference TRBV14 and TRBJ2-7, the CDR3 gives the full variable domain: EAGVTQFPSHSVIEKGQTVTLRCDPISGHDNLYWYRRVMGKEIKFLLHFVKESKQDESGMPNNRFLAERTGGTYSTLKVQPAELEDSGVYFCASSQDRGQVLSYEQYFGPGTRLTVT.

The chain employs TRBV25-1 and TRBJ2-5; D ambiguous. V dropped 3 bases and J dropped 0 bases, with 11 bases sitting between them. This CDR3 contains 15 residues. The germline V gene has CDR1 MGHDK and CDR2 SYGVNS. The CDR3 here is CASSDNAVYQETQYF. The CDR3 DNA is TGTGCCAGCAGTGATAATGCAGTCTACCAAGAGACCCAGTACTTC.

The V call is TRBV7-2, the J call TRBJ2-1, with D tentatively TRBD1 (6 bases). This CDR3 spans 15 amino acids. Trimming removed 5 bases from V and 5 bases from J, with 16 bases in between. Per germline, CDR1 SGHTA and CDR2 FQGNSA. CDR3 coding DNA: TGTGCCAGCAGCCCCTCCGGACAGCGAAACAATGAGCAGTTCTTC. It specifies CASSPSGQRNNEQFF.

The chain combines TRBV10-3 with TRBJ1-3, with 7 bases aligning to TRBD1. CDR3 size: 14 residues. The V gene end was trimmed by 5 bases and the J gene end by 2 bases; junction bases not matched to a gene: 3. Germline CDR1 ENHRY, CDR2 SYGVKD. The CDR3 nucleotides read TGTGCCATCAGTCCAACAGGGGCTGGAAACACCATATATTTT. The encoded protein is CAISPTGAGNTIYF.

This clonotype has just one count. The rearrangement joins TRBV18 to TRBJ1-2; D remains ambiguous. Looked up from germline, CDR1 is KGHSH and CDR2 is LQKENI. The CDR3 spans 14 residues. The germline V and J ends were trimmed by 7 bases and 7 bases, with 19 bases remaining between them. CDR3 sequence: CASLTLVRRAGYTF. In DNA form, the CDR3 reads TGTGCCAGCTTAACGTTGGTCCGGCGGGCTGGCTACACCTTC.

The rearrangement links TRBV20-1 to TRBJ2-1; D unclear. The V gene's germline CDR1 is DFQATT and CDR2 SNEGSKA (reference sequence). Between the trimmed V and J ends, which lost 1 base and 7 bases, there was a span of 8 bases. The CDR3 is made up of 12 amino acids. This CDR3 is CSARGDVNEQFF. The CDR3 DNA reads as TGCAGTGCTAGAGGCGACGTTAATGAGCAGTTCTTC.

This clonotype has at least ten counts. The chain couples TRBV2 to TRBJ1-2; 9 positions agree with TRBD1. The ends lost 4 bases at V and 2 bases at J; junction bases unmatched: 5. The CDR3 is made up of 15 amino acids. CDR1 is SNHLY, CDR2 FYNNEI, per germline. Here the CDR3 DNA reads TGTGCCAGCAGTGGTGGGACAGGGAGCAACTATGGCTACACCTTC. Protein sequence: CASSGGTGSNYGYTF.

The genes are TRBV12-3 or TRBV12-4 and TRBJ1-5; possible D gene TRBD1, 6 bases. The CDR3 sequence is 17 residues long. V lost 6 bases and J lost 4, with 22 bases in between. CDR3 DNA sequence: TGTGCCAGCAGCTCCCAGCTGAGTTCCACAGGGAATCAGCCCCAGCATTTT. Its translation is CASSSQLSSTGNQPQHF.

This clonotype was observed a few times. This chain uses TRBV27 with TRBJ1-4; D call uncertain. Germline V gene sequence: CDR1 MNHEY, CDR2 SMNVEV (reference sequence). Deletions cut 5 bases from V and 12 bases from J, with 10 bases between. This CDR3 has 11 residues. The CDR3 spells CASSLGSELFF. The CDR3 DNA reads as TGTGCCAGCAGTCTCGGGTCGGAACTGTTTTTT. The full variable domain, in which reference TRBV27 and TRBJ1-4 provide the parts outside the CDR3, is EAQVTQNPRYLITVTGKKLTVTCSQNMNHEYMSWYRQDPGLGLRQIYYSMNVEVTDKGDVPEGYKVSRKEKRNFPLILESPSPNQTSLYFCASSLGSELFFGSGTQLSVL.

The chain links TRBV5-4 to TRBJ1-4; no firm D call. V was clipped by 2 bases and J by 6 bases, with 8 bases between them. This CDR3 has 13 residues. CDR1 and CDR2 from the germline V gene are SGHNT and YYREEE (reference sequence). Here the CDR3 reads CASSFWADEKLFF. In DNA form, the CDR3 reads TGTGCCAGCAGCTTTTGGGCTGATGAAAAACTGTTTTTT.

The V gene is TRBV5-1, the J gene TRBJ2-5; 7 nucleotides align to TRBD1. This CDR3 is built from 14 residues. From germline, CDR1 is SGHRS and CDR2 YFSETQ. With 4 bases clipped from V and 1 base from J, the junction kept 4 bases outside the gene matches. This chain's CDR3 is CASSTGQIQETQYF. As DNA, the CDR3 is TGCGCCAGCAGCACGGGACAGATCCAAGAGACCCAGTACTTC.

As to this clonotype: A read error is possible here, since a much larger clone lies one base away. The gene calls are TRBV12-3 or TRBV12-4 and TRBJ2-1; 10 bases fit TRBD2. CDR3 size: 14 residues. The CDR3 DNA is TGTGCCGGCAGTAGCGGGGGGCCAAGAGGGGAGCAGTTCTTC. This translates into CAGSSGGPRGEQFF.

The chain is built from TRBV12-1 and TRBJ2-1; no DNA check was done on the table's D call, TRBD1. TRBV12-1 is deemed a pseudogene. The CDR3 is made up of 17 amino acids. The CDR3 spells CASSFAVQRTSYNEQFF. The CDR3 DNA reads as TGTGCCAGCAGCTTTGCGGTCCAGCGGACATCCTACAATGAGCAGTTCTTC.

The gene calls are TRBV6-2 or TRBV6-3 and TRBJ2-1, with 8 bases lining up with TRBD2. V was pared by 0 bases and J by 6 bases, with 16 bases of the junction left unmatched. This CDR3 has 19 residues. CDR1 and CDR2 from the germline V gene are MNHEY and SVGEGT. DNA of the CDR3: TGTGCCAGCAGTTACTCGACCAGCGGGAGTGCCGGATCGTTCAATGAGCAGTTCTTC. Protein sequence: CASSYSTSGSAGSFNEQFF.

The chain employs TRBV27 and TRBJ2-4; D is possibly TRBD1 (7 bases). The J call may not be correct, given that the DNA end is closer to TRBJ2-7. This CDR3 contains 15 residues. Germline-derived CDR1 and CDR2 are MNHEY and SMNVEV (reference sequence). DNA for the CDR3: TGTGCCAGCAGTCCCCGACAGGGACTTTTCAACGAGCAGTACTTC. Its translation is CASSPRQGLFNEQYF.

This chain uses TRBV3-1 with TRBJ2-7, with 11 bases that match TRBD2. Germline V CDR1 and CDR2: LGHDT, YNNKEL (reference sequence). This CDR3 has 15 amino acids. V lost 1 base, J lost 2 bases, and 1 base stayed unmatched. CDR3 sequence reads: CASSQAGLAAYEQYF. CDR3 coding DNA: TGTGCCAGCAGCCAAGCGGGACTAGCGGCCTACGAGCAGTACTTC.